This paragraph reports one TCR beta chain. What it binds is unknown. Germline loops: CDR1 SGHVS, CDR2 FQNEAQ. Trimming removed 5 bases from V and 2 bases from J; junction bases left unmatched: 10. The CDR3 totals 17 residues. The data were obtained in a study of cytomegalovirus exposure and HLA in healthy donors. Study results and caveats: The CMV antigen specificity of a few CMV-associated chains was confirmed through in vitro analysis.

The PCR employed 60 Vbeta primers together with 13 Jbeta primers. Method: immunoSEQ multiplex PCR; TCRdb's copy keeps in-frame clones and lacks some. The table lists under 200,000 clones, roughly 80% of them singletons. The rearrangement links TRBV7-8 to TRBJ2-5; 11 bases are a match to TRBD2. Sequencing used PBMCs. This TCR was recovered from a male donor in good health and CMV-seropositive. CDR3 protein: CASSPTTSGKTQETQYF. In nucleotides, the CDR3 is TGTGCCAGCAGCCCAACGACTAGCGGGAAAACTCAAGAGACCCAGTACTTC.